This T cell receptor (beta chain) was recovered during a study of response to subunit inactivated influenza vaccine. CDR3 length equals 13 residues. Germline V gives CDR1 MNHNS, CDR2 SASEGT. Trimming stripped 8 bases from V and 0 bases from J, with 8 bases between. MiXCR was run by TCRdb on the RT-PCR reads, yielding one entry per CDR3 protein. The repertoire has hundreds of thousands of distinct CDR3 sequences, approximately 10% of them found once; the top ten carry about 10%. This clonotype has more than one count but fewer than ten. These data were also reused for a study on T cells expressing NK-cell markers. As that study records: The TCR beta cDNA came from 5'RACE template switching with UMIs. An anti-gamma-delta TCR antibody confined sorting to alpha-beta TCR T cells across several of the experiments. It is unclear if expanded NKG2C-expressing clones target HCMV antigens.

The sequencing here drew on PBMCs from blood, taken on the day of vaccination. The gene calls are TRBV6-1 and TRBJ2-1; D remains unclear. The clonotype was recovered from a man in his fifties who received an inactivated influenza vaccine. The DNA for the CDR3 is TGTGCCAGCGCGGAGAGCTCCTACAATGAGCAGTTCTTC. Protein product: CASAESSYNEQFF.